Described below is a single T cell receptor (beta chain) sequence and its context. The V end lost 2 bases, the J end lost 5 bases, and 10 bases lay between the germline ends. CDR1 is SGDLS, CDR2 YYNGEE, per germline. The CDR3 runs to 14 residues. The data were taken from a study of blood T cell repertoires in COVID-19. Study in general: Acute and convalescent COVID-19 specimens originated in the United States, Italy and Spain. Sources were T cells, B-cell-depleted T cells, or PBMCs; the material itself was cDNA or gDNA.

Per the study methods: Estimation of nucleated cell counts relied on the amplification of reference gene primers. The assay was immunoSEQ multiplex PCR, and TCRdb's table has in-frame clones only and misses some. For V, J and clone size, that table is used; D and trimming come from the DNA. The table records about 270,000 clones, about 89% of them present only once. The receptor was isolated from a man between 35 and 55 years old with active or convalescent COVID-19. The source material was peripheral blood. J is TRBJ2-2 and V is TRBV9; weak D call: TRBD1 (5 bases). CDR3 bases: TGTGCCAGCAGCGTTTTTCAGGGAACCGGGGAGCTGTTTTTT. Its translation: CASSVFQGTGELFF.